The following is a T cell receptor beta chain sequence with its context. The data derive from a study of blood T cell repertoires in COVID-19. The CDR3 totals 14 residues. The V and J ends lost 5 bases and 3 bases respectively, with 13 bases between them. Germline V lookup: CDR1 MNHEY, CDR2 SVGAGI. Repertoires were generated with immunoSEQ multiplex PCR, while TCRdb's copy carries only in-frame clones and drops some. The sample has roughly 84,000 clones; 80% are singletons. V usage is TRBV6-5 and J usage is TRBJ1-1; D remains unclear. The sample taken for sequencing was peripheral blood. This TCR came from a woman aged 40-49 years with active or convalescent COVID-19. CDR3 coding DNA: TGTGCCAGCAGTCCACAGAGGGCGCACACTGAAGCTTTCTTT. Its protein is CASSPQRAHTEAFF.